A selection of T cell receptor beta chains follows, all from one sample in a study of cytomegalovirus exposure and HLA in healthy donors. Sequenced by immunoSEQ multiplex PCR; TCRdb stores in-frame clones only, minus some. Of roughly 200,000 clones in the sample, roughly 80% were seen once. Sequenced: PBMCs. These receptors were collected from a woman between 18 and 29 years old in good health and CMV-seronegative. The CDR3 runs from the conserved cysteine through the conserved F or W. A D gene is named only where the DNA matches it firmly. Only part of the rows carry a size: once, few, many, or a class if the clone is expanded.

J gene | clone size | V gene | D gene | CDR3 DNA | CDR3 protein
TRBJ1-1 | - | TRBV19 | TRBD1 | TGTGCCAGTAGTACCTCCGGGACAGCTGAAGCTTTCTTT | CASSTSGTAEAFF
TRBJ2-6 | - | TRBV9 | - | TGTGCCAGCAGCGGCAACAGGGTCGCCGGGGCCAACGTCCTGACTTTC | CASSGNRVAGANVLTF
TRBJ1-2 | - | TRBV7-9 | TRBD1 | TGTGCCAGCAGCCCAACGGACAGGGGATCTGGCTACACCTTC | CASSPTDRGSGYTF
TRBJ2-5 | - | TRBV5-1 | TRBD2 | TGCGCCAGCAGCTCCACTAGCGGGTCCCAAGAGACCCAGTACTTC | CASSSTSGSQETQYF
TRBJ2-5 | once | TRBV11-3 | - | TGTGCCAGCAGCCCGCGGGACAGTCAAGAGACCCAGTACTTC | CASSPRDSQETQYF
TRBJ1-5 | - | TRBV7-7 | - | TGTGTCCAAACTTCAGGGCTTTTTAGCAATCAGCCCCAGCATTTT | CVQTSGLFSNQPQHF
TRBJ2-7 | - | TRBV19 | TRBD2 | TGTGCCAGTAGCTTGACTAGCGCAACCTACGAGCAGTACTTC | CASSLTSATYEQYF
TRBJ1-2 | - | TRBV19 | TRBD1 | TGTGCCAGTAGTCCCGGGACAGGGGGCTGGTATGGCTACACCTTC | CASSPGTGGWYGYTF
TRBJ1-1 | - | TRBV29-1 | TRBD1 | TGCAGCGTAGGGACAGGGCCACAGGTACGCACTGAAGCTTTCTTT | CSVGTGPQVRTEAFF
TRBJ2-7 | - | TRBV6-5 | - | TGTGCCAGCAGTTACTCGAAAGGGGGACTATACGAGCAGTACTTC | CASSYSKGGLYEQYF
TRBJ1-1 | - | TRBV4-1 | TRBD1 | TGCGCCAGCAGCCACGTGGGACAGGGGGCGAAGGACACTGAAGCTTTCTTT | CASSHVGQGAKDTEAFF
TRBJ2-1 | - | TRBV7-2 | TRBD2 | TGTGCCAGCAGCTTGGGGAGCGGGGCGGGGTACAATGAGCAGTTCTTC | CASSLGSGAGYNEQFF
TRBJ2-3 | - | TRBV9 | TRBD2 | TGTGCCAGCAGCGCCTCCGGGACTAGCCGGGATACGCAGTATTTT | CASSASGTSRDTQYF
TRBJ1-5 | - | TRBV7-9 | - | TGTGCCAGCAGCTTAGCCGGGGGACCGATTAGCAATCAGCCCCAGCATTTT | CASSLAGGPISNQPQHF
TRBJ2-3 | few | TRBV4-3 | TRBD2 | TGCGCCAGCACAATCGGACTAGTCAGCTCATCAGATACGCAGTATTTT | CASTIGLVSSSDTQYF
TRBJ2-1 | - | TRBV4-1 | - | TGCGCCAGCAGCCAAGTGGACATGGTGTCCTACAATGAGCAGTTCTTC | CASSQVDMVSYNEQFF
TRBJ2-1 | - | TRBV5-1 | - | TGCGCCAGCAGCTTCCAGGTCTCCTACAATGAGCAGTTCTTC | CASSFQVSYNEQFF
TRBJ2-1 | once | TRBV14 | TRBD2 | TGTGCCAGCAGCCAAGATCCCCCGAGTCTAGCGGGAGGGCACTATGAGCAGTTCTTC | CASSQDPPSLAGGHYEQFF
TRBJ1-2 | - | TRBV6-5 | - | TGTGCCAGCAGTTTGGACAGCATAAACTATGGCTACACCTTC | CASSLDSINYGYTF
TRBJ2-3 | once | TRBV18 | TRBD1 | TGTGCCAGCTCAAACTCCGGGACAGGGGGCCCGAATACGCAGTATTTT | CASSNSGTGGPNTQYF
TRBJ2-2 | - | TRBV28 | TRBD1 | TGTGCCAGCAGTTTAGACAGGGGGAGAACAGCGAACACCGGGGAGCTGTTTTTT | CASSLDRGRTANTGELFF
TRBJ1-4 | - | TRBV6-5 | TRBD1 | TGTGCCAGCAGACCCGCAGGGGGAACTAATGAAAAACTGTTTTTT | CASRPAGGTNEKLFF
TRBJ2-5 | once | TRBV5-6 | - | TGTGCCAGCAGCTTTAGGTCAGCGAGTTACCAAGAGACCCAGTACTTC | CASSFRSASYQETQYF
TRBJ2-3 | - | TRBV30 | TRBD2 | TGTGCCTGGGAGGTAGGACTAGCGGGACGGGATACGCAGTATTTT | CAWEVGLAGRDTQYF
TRBJ1-2 | - | TRBV6-5 | TRBD1 | TGTGCCAGCAGCCCAGGACAGGGGGAGTACTATGGCTACACCTTC | CASSPGQGEYYGYTF
TRBJ1-1 | - | TRBV16 | TRBD1 | TGTGCCAGTCAGACAGGGGGCATAACTGAAGCTTTCTTT | CASQTGGITEAFF
TRBJ2-1 | - | TRBV2 | - | TGTGCCAGCTCCGGGGGGCCCAAGTCCAATGAGCAGTTCTTC | CASSGGPKSNEQFF
TRBJ2-1 | - | TRBV19 | TRBD2 | TGTGCCAGTAGTTCAAGACGGACTAGCGGGATGGTCAATGAGCAGTTCTTC | CASSSRRTSGMVNEQFF
TRBJ1-1 | - | TRBV6-5 | - | TGTGCCAGCAGTTACAGCCGGGGGGCCAGAAGGACTGAAGCTTTCTTT | CASSYSRGARRTEAFF
TRBJ2-5 | - | TRBV4-1 | TRBD1 | TGCGCCAGCAGCCAGCGGCAACAGGGGCTACAAGAGACCCAGTACTTC | CASSQRQQGLQETQYF
TRBJ2-1 | - | TRBV2 | TRBD2 | TGTGCCAGCAGTGAAGAGCCGGGACTAGCTTACAATGAGCAGTTCTTC | CASSEEPGLAYNEQFF
TRBJ1-5 | - | TRBV7-2 | - | TGTGCCAGCAGCTTAGCGCGGGGGCATAATCAGCCCCAGCATTTT | CASSLARGHNQPQHF
TRBJ2-6 | - | TRBV27 | TRBD1 | TGTGCCAGCAGTTTATTCACGATCGGGACAGGGGTCATCTCTGGGGCCAACGTCCTGACTTTC | CASSLFTIGTGVISGANVLTF
TRBJ2-1 | - | TRBV6-5 | TRBD2 | TGTGCCAGCAGTTCTCTAGCGGGAGACCACAATGAGCAGTTCTTC | CASSSLAGDHNEQFF
TRBJ2-5 | - | TRBV11-2 | - | TGTGCCAGCAGCGATACGGACTTACGACAAGAGACCCAGTACTTC | CASSDTDLRQETQYF
TRBJ2-5 | - | TRBV18 | - | TGTGCCAGCTCACCACCAACAGGCGAGACCCAGTACTTC | CASSPPTGETQYF
TRBJ2-3 | - | TRBV6-1 | TRBD1 | TGTGCCAGCAGTGTTTACAGGGGGGCAGGTGATACGCAGTATTTT | CASSVYRGAGDTQYF
TRBJ2-2 | - | TRBV4-3 | TRBD2 | TGCGCCAGCAGCCAAGGGGGGACTAGCGGGAGGGCGGACACCGGGGAGCTGTTTTTT | CASSQGGTSGRADTGELFF
TRBJ2-7 | - | TRBV5-1 | - | TGCGCCAGCAGCTTGGTAGCGTTCGAGCAGTACTTC | CASSLVAFEQYF
TRBJ1-1 | - | TRBV29-1 | - | TGCAGCGTTGAAGGATTGGGAGGGGAGTTCGAGAACACTGAAGCTTTCTTT | CSVEGLGGEFENTEAFF
TRBJ2-5 | - | TRBV6-5 | TRBD2 | TGTGCCAGCAGCTATAATAGCGGGAGAGGAGAGACCCAGTACTTC | CASSYNSGRGETQYF
TRBJ2-2 | - | TRBV29-1 | TRBD1 | TGCAGCGTTGAAGATCTGGGGACAGGGCGGACCGGGGAGCTGTTTTTT | CSVEDLGTGRTGELFF
TRBJ1-6 | once | TRBV9 | - | TGTGCCAGCAGCGCCGAAGGGGTTAGTTCACCCCTCCACTTT | CASSAEGVSSPLHF
TRBJ2-7 | - | TRBV30 | - | TGTGCCTCATGGCAGGGTGGGTACGAGCAGTACTTC | CASWQGGYEQYF
TRBJ2-3 | - | TRBV5-8 | - | TGTGCCAGCAGCTTGGCTTACGGCCCGACGGGAGATACGCAGTATTTT | CASSLAYGPTGDTQYF
TRBJ1-2 | few | TRBV6-6 | - | TGTGCCAGCAGGATGGACAAAGGCCGGGGCTACACCTTC | CASRMDKGRGYTF
TRBJ2-1 | - | TRBV27 | - | TGTGCCAGCAGTCCACACTATAACAATGAGCAGTTCTTC | CASSPHYNNEQFF
TRBJ2-1 | medium-sized | TRBV25-1 | TRBD2 | TGTGCCAGCAGTGATGCCGGGACTAGCGTCATCTACAATGAGCAGTTCTTC | CASSDAGTSVIYNEQFF
TRBJ2-5 | - | TRBV19 | - | TGTGCCAGGGGTCTAGTAGGTCCCCAAGAGACCCAGTACTTC | CARGLVGPQETQYF
TRBJ2-7 | - | TRBV7-9 | - | TGTGCCAGCAGCACATGGGGGGTCTCCTACGAGCAGTACTTC | CASSTWGVSYEQYF
TRBJ1-3 | - | TRBV18 | - | TGTGCCAGCTCACCTTCTATAGTCTCTGGAAACACCATATATTTT | CASSPSIVSGNTIYF